The next 19 T cell receptor beta chains were all read from a single sample in a study of blood T cell repertoires in COVID-19. This table comes from immunoSEQ multiplex PCR, and its TCRdb copy is limited to in-frame clones, with some not included. The sample yields roughly 250,000 clones, around 86% seen once. The material sequenced was PBMCs or T cells enriched from blood (not recorded which). These receptors all stem from a woman in her forties or fifties who had recovered from COVID-19.

The chain links TRBV2 to TRBJ1-1, with no clear D. Per the germline V gene, CDR1 is SNHLY and CDR2 is FYNNEI. Trimming shortened V by 6 bases and J by 0 bases, and 14 bases separated the two germline ends. The CDR3 runs to 15 residues. The chain's CDR3 is CASRWRWAMNTEAFF. DNA for the CDR3: TGTGCCAGCAGATGGAGGTGGGCCATGAACACTGAAGCTTTCTTT.

The rearrangement links TRBV5-4 to TRBJ2-6, with D possibly TRBD2 on 5 matching bases. From germline, CDR1 is SGHNT and CDR2 YYREEE (reference sequence). This CDR3 has 16 amino acids. Deletions cut 4 bases from V and 4 bases from J, with 15 bases between. Here the CDR3 reads CASSSRLAAGANVLTF. CDR3 bases: TGTGCCAGCAGCAGCCGTCTAGCAGCGGGGGCCAACGTCCTGACTTTC. Full variable domain (remainder filled in from reference TRBV5-4 and TRBJ2-6): ETGVTQSPTHLIKTRGQQVTLRCSSQSGHNTVSWYQQALGQGPQFIFQYYREEENGRGNFPPRFSGLQFPNYSSELNVNALELDDSALYLCASSSRLAAGANVLTFGAGSRLTVL.

The chain joins TRBV5-1 to TRBJ1-1; 7 bases align to TRBD1. Germline V gives CDR1 SGHRS, CDR2 YFSETQ. The CDR3 runs to 16 residues. V lost 1 base, J lost 0 bases, and 6 bases stayed unmatched. DNA of the CDR3: TGCGCCAGCAGCTTGACGACAGGGACGTTGAACACTGAAGCTTTCTTT. Its protein is CASSLTTGTLNTEAFF.

The V gene is TRBV5-8, the J gene TRBJ2-1; 8 positions agree with TRBD2. In germline, CDR1 is SGHTS, CDR2 YDEGEE. This CDR3 contains 15 residues. Trimming took 3 bases from V and 7 from J; bases not matched to a gene: 9. The CDR3 DNA sequence: TGTGCCAGCAGCTCTCCGGGACTAGGGGTGAATGAGCAGTTCTTC. This sequence encodes CASSSPGLGVNEQFF.

This chain joins TRBV23-1 and TRBJ1-5; no reliable D call. TRBV23-1 is an ORF, with its function uncertain. V lost 0 bases and J 0 bases, leaving 15 bases between the germline ends. This CDR3 has 18 residues. This chain's CDR3 is CASSQSLGEGDSNQPQHF. In nucleotides, the CDR3 is TGCGCCAGCAGTCAATCCCTTGGAGAAGGTGATAGCAATCAGCCCCAGCATTTT.

The sample holds one count of this clone. V usage is TRBV27 and J usage is TRBJ1-2; no clear D gene. Between the trimmed V and J ends, which lost 5 bases and 5 bases, there was a span of 15 bases. Germline CDR1 reads MNHEY; CDR2 reads SMNVEV (reference sequence). CDR3 length: 14 amino acids. CDR3 sequence reads: CASSPRAGSYGYTF. CDR3 sequence (DNA): TGTGCCAGCAGTCCCCGAGCGGGGAGTTATGGCTACACCTTC.

CDR3 region: CASSEVGSAYEQYF. The CDR3 DNA sequence: TGCGCCAGCAGCGAGGTCGGGTCGGCGTACGAGCAGTACTTC. The J gene is TRBJ2-7, the V gene TRBV5-1; no clear D. This CDR3 is built from 14 residues. Deletions cut 4 bases from V and 4 bases from J, with 15 bases between. Germline V gives CDR1 SGHRS, CDR2 YFSETQ.

This clone was observed once. The chain couples TRBV9 to TRBJ2-1; 11 positions agree with TRBD2. The V and J ends lost 0 bases and 8 bases, in that order; junction bases with no gene match: 4. CDR3 length: 15 residues. Germline V gene lookup returns CDR1 SGDLS and CDR2 YYNGEE. Here the CDR3 reads CASSVGTSGSHEQFF. DNA of the CDR3: TGTGCCAGCAGCGTAGGAACTAGCGGGAGTCATGAGCAGTTCTTC.

This clone was detected a few times. J is TRBJ1-5 and V is TRBV12-3 or TRBV12-4, with a tentative D call TRBD1 (6 bases). V lost 3 bases and J 5 bases, leaving 8 bases between the germline ends. This CDR3 is built from 13 residues. The CDR3 DNA follows: TGTGCCAGCAGTTTGACAGGCCATCAGCCCCAGCATTTT. This sequence encodes CASSLTGHQPQHF.

This clone was counted only a few times. The V and J genes are TRBV18 and TRBJ2-7; TRBD2 aligns across 7 bases. This CDR3 is built from 16 residues. CDR1 and CDR2 (germline): KGHSH, LQKENI. The V and J ends lost 1 base and 0 bases, in that order; junction bases with no gene match: 6. CDR3 bases: TGTGCCAGCTCACCACTGATTCCTAGCGGCTCCTACGAGCAGTACTTC. Its protein is CASSPLIPSGSYEQYF.

CDR3 sequence (DNA): TGTGCCAGCAGCTTAGGTCTGACAATTCACTCCTACAATGAGCAGTTCTTC. Translating it yields CASSLGLTIHSYNEQFF. J is TRBJ2-1 and V is TRBV7-2; D gene unclear. This CDR3 comprises 17 residues. Trimming stripped 1 base from V and 0 bases from J, with 13 bases between. Germline loops: CDR1 SGHTA, CDR2 FQGNSA.

The genes are TRBV11-2 and TRBJ1-1; possible D gene TRBD1, 6 bases. Germline lookup yields CDR1 SGHAT and CDR2 FQNNGV. Trimming took off 0 bases at V and 10 bases at J, with 18 bases between the two ends. The CDR3 extends over 15 amino acids. CDR3 nucleotide sequence: TGTGCCAGCAGCTTAGATTGGACAGCCGGTCTTGGAGCTTTCTTT. Its protein is CASSLDWTAGLGAFF.

As to this clone: Mismatch with germline at one junction end may stem from a read error. V and J are TRBV4-1 and TRBJ1-1, with D unclear. The CDR3 spans 14 residues. Germline-derived CDR1 and CDR2 are MGHRA and YSYEKL. For the CDR3, the DNA is TGCGCCAGCAGACAAGGAGGGTGGAACACTGAAGCTTTCTTT. It encodes CASRQGGWNTEAFF.

Note on this clone: This same CDR3 is encoded by further DNA sequences in the sample. The gene calls are TRBV28 and TRBJ1-2; D perhaps matches TRBD1 (6 bases). V lost 0 bases and J lost 4, with 9 bases in between. CDR3 length equals 14 residues. Germline V gene sequence: CDR1 MDHEN, CDR2 SYDVKM. CDR3: CASSLWTGSYGYTF. The CDR3 DNA reads as TGTGCCAGCAGTTTATGGACAGGCTCCTATGGCTACACCTTC.

As DNA, the CDR3 is TGTGCCAGCAGCCCCGACAGGGGTACTCAGCCCCAGCATTTT. Protein product: CASSPDRGTQPQHF. The J gene is TRBJ1-5, the V gene TRBV5-8; 8 positions match TRBD1. The V and J ends lost 4 bases and 6 bases, in that order; junction bases with no gene match: 6. The CDR3 is made up of 14 amino acids. CDR1 is SGHTS and CDR2 is YDEGEE in the germline V gene.

This chain connects TRBV27 to TRBJ1-2; TRBD1 is a possible D gene (6 bases). This CDR3 is built from 12 residues. V lost 7 bases and J 4 bases, leaving 10 bases between the germline ends. Looked up from germline, CDR1 is MNHEY and CDR2 is SMNVEV (reference sequence). CDR3 sequence reads: CASMDRIYGYTF. CDR3 DNA: TGTGCCAGCATGGACAGAATCTATGGCTACACCTTC.

This clone is a singleton in its sample. V is TRBV2 and J is TRBJ2-1; D gene ambiguous. This CDR3 has 11 residues. V was clipped by 3 bases and J by 10 bases, with 7 bases between them. CDR1 and CDR2 from the germline V gene are SNHLY and FYNNEI. CDR3 in amino acids: CASSDQREQFF. The CDR3 DNA reads TGTGCCAGCAGTGACCAGAGGGAGCAGTTCTTC.

The V call is TRBV10-3, the J call TRBJ2-2; no definite D call. V was clipped by 1 base and J by 6 bases, with 6 bases between them. This CDR3 is 13 amino acids long. CDR1 and CDR2 (germline): ENHRY, SYGVKD. The CDR3 coding sequence is TGTGCCATCAGTGAGTTTGTCTCCGGGGAGCTGTTTTTT. This translates into CAISEFVSGELFF.

CDR3 DNA: TGTGCCAGCAGCACAGGGGGCGTGGGGAGCGCAGATACGCAGTATTTT. Its protein product is CASSTGGVGSADTQYF. The chain has TRBV5-4 and TRBJ2-3, with TRBD1 matching over 9 bases. CDR3 size: 16 residues. The junction had 10 bases not matched to a gene; V was cut back by 4 bases and J by 4 bases. Per germline, CDR1 SGHNT and CDR2 YYREEE (reference sequence).